This T cell receptor (beta chain) derives from a study of neurological immune-mediated disorders. TCRdb passed the 5' RACE reads through MiXCR, listing each CDR3 protein once. The data hold around 76,000 distinct CDR3 sequences, with roughly 10% observed a single time. Time point given: longitudinal time-point 1 (baseline). This clonotype occurred many times. The CDR3 runs 14 residues. The junction had 6 bases not matched to a gene; V was cut back by 4 bases and J by 5 bases. From germline, CDR1 is SGHRS and CDR2 YFSETQ. The source of this sequence is a man younger than 40 in good health. Source material: PBMCs. The chain combines TRBV5-1 with TRBJ2-3; 8 positions match TRBD2. The CDR3 protein is CASSPTSGGDTQYF. DNA for the CDR3: TGCGCCAGCAGCCCTACTAGCGGAGGAGATACGCAGTATTTT.